The source of this T cell receptor beta chain is a study of beta chain features in type 1 diabetes. Study outcomes and limitations: A cDNA-based sequencing approach could over-represent cells with high TCR expression. Whether TCRB rearrangement is influenced by HLA type was left unresolved in this analysis. For Type 1 diabetes patients, all four CD4+ subsets carried TCRB CDR3s that were moderately but significantly shorter.

CDR3 size: 15 residues. After removal of 4 bases from V and 4 bases from J, the junction contained 7 bases not matched to a gene. CDR1 is LGHNA and CDR2 is YNFKEQ in the germline V gene. What was sequenced were expressed TCRB transcripts, since all of the isolated RNA had been reverse transcribed. Measured with immunoSEQ multiplex PCR; TCRdb has only the in-frame clones, and not every one. This sample carries 200,000 to 300,000 clones, approximately 11% of them seen once, and the ten largest clones take about 0.018%. As regards this clone: The antigen is unknown.

The origin of this receptor is a man aged 25-45 years with type 1 diabetes. The chain joins TRBV4-2 to TRBJ2-5; 9 bases map to TRBD1. Material for sequencing was naive CD4+ T cells from blood. The DNA for the CDR3 is TGTGCCAGCAGCCCAAGGACAGGGGCGGTAGAGACCCAGTACTTC. Protein product: CASSPRTGAVETQYF.